This T cell receptor (beta chain) was sequenced in a study of cytomegalovirus exposure and HLA in healthy donors. Study in general: Early release data held around 82 million unique TCRs from HLA-typed donors.

This clone was seen once. Antigen specificity is unknown. This PCR relied on a set of 60 Vbeta primers and 13 Jbeta primers. The repertoire was sequenced with immunoSEQ multiplex PCR; TCRdb's copy has only in-frame clones and lacks some. The sample yields more than 110,000 clones, approximately 70% seen once. The CDR3 runs 15 residues. The V gene end was trimmed by 5 bases and the J gene end by 4 bases; junction bases not matched to a gene: 8. Germline lookup yields CDR1 MNHEY and CDR2 SVGAGI. Overall study findings and caveats: In vitro checks showed that a few CMV-associated chains really do target CMV antigens.

This clonotype originated in a woman aged 25 to 39 in good health and CMV-seronegative. Sequencing input: PBMCs. V and J are TRBV6-5 and TRBJ1-5; 7 bases match TRBD1. The chain's CDR3 is CASSIRTGNNQPQHF. In DNA, the CDR3 is TGTGCCAGCAGTATCCGGACAGGTAATAATCAGCCCCAGCATTTT.